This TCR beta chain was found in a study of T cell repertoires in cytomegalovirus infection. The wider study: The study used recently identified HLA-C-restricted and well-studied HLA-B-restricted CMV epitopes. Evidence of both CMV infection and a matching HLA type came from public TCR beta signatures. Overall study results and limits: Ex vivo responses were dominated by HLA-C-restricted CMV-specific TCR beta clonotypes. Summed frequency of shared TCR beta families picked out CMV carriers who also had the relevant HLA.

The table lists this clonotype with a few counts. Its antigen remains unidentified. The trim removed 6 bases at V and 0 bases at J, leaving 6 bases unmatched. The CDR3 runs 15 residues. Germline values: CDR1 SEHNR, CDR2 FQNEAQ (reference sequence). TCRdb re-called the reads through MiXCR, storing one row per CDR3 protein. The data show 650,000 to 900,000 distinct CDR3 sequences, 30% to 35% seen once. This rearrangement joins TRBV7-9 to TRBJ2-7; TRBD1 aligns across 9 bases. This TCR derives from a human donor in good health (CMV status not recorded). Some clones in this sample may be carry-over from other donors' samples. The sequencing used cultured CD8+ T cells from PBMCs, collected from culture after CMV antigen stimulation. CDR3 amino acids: CASSYRGPDSYEQYF. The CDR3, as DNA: TGTGCCAGCAGTTACAGGGGGCCCGACTCCTACGAGCAGTACTTC.